This entry describes one T cell receptor beta chain. As yet, its antigen is unknown. The data are from a study of OX40 agonist ivuxolimab in advanced cancers. Points from the study as a whole: At 0.1 to 3.0 mg/kg and by week 6, CD4+ and CD8+ T cells in the blood had expanded clonally.

Clones were read by immunoSEQ multiplex PCR, and TCRdb kept only the in-frame ones, dropping some. The sample yields approximately 98,000 clones, less than 85% seen once. The V gene's germline CDR1 is LNHDA and CDR2 SQIVND (reference sequence). The CDR3 spans 12 residues. J lost 13 bases, V lost 5 bases, and 5 bases had no gene match. The receptor comes from an adult with an advanced solid tumor such as melanoma, head and neck, liver or kidney cancer. This sample comprised CD4+ or CD8+ T cells sorted from blood, obtained in a trial of the OX40 agonist ivuxolimab. V gene TRBV19 combines with J gene TRBJ2-1, with TRBD2 identical over 10 bases. CDR3 bases: TGTGCCAGTAGTCCTAGCGGGAGAGAACAGTTCTTC. This translates into CASSPSGREQFF.